Detailed here is one T cell receptor beta chain. Profiling relied on immunoSEQ multiplex PCR, and the TCRdb table lists in-frame clones only, not all of them. The data show about 190,000 clones, almost 85% seen once. This entry comes from a study of blood T cell repertoires in COVID-19. CDR1 is ENHRY, CDR2 SYGVKD, per germline. The CDR3 contains 19 residues. V lost 2 bases to trimming and J lost 2 bases; unmatched junction nucleotides: 11. The source material was peripheral blood. The TCR comes from a woman in her seventies with active or convalescent COVID-19. The chain joins TRBV10-3 to TRBJ2-7, with 14 bases matching TRBD2. CDR3 loop: CAISERLGTSGRGPYEQYF. In DNA, the CDR3 is TGTGCCATCAGTGAGCGCTTGGGGACTAGCGGGAGAGGCCCCTACGAGCAGTACTTC.